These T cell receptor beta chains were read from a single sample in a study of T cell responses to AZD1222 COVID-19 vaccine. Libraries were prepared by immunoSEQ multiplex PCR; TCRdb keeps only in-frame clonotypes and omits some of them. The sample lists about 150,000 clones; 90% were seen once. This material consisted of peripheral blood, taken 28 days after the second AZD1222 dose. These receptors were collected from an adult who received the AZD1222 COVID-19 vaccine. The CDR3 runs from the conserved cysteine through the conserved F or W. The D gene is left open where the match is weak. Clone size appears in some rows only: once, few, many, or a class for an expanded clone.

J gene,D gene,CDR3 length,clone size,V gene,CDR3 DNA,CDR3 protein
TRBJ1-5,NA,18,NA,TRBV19,TGTGCCAGTAGGCAATATGCCAGCGGAACAGGAGACAATCAGCCCCAGCATTTT,CASRQYASGTGDNQPQHF
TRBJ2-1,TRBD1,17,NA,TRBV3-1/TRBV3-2,TGTGCCAGCAGGCAAATAGCCGCGACAGGGAGAAACGGTGAGCAGTTCTTC,CASRQIAATGRNGEQFF
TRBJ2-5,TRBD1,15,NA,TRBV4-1,TGCGCCAGCAGCCTGGGACAGGGGGCTCAAGAGACCCAGTACTTC,CASSLGQGAQETQYF
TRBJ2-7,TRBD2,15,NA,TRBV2,TGTGCCAGCAGTCGGGAAGCGGGAGGAGCCTACGAGCAGTACTTC,CASSREAGGAYEQYF
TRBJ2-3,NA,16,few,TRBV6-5,TGTGCCAGCAGTTACTCTAGCTACCCTAGCACAGATACGCAGTATTTT,CASSYSSYPSTDTQYF
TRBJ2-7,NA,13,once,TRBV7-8,TGTGCCAGCAGCTGGGGACTTTTGGGGGAGCAGTACTTC,CASSWGLLGEQYF
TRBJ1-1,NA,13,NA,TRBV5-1,TGCGCCAGCAGCTTTCAGATGAACACTGAAGCTTTCTTT,CASSFQMNTEAFF
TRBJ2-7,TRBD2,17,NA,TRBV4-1,TGCGCCAGCAGCCAAGTAAGGGGTAGCGGGAGTGGTTACGAGCAGTACTTC,CASSQVRGSGSGYEQYF
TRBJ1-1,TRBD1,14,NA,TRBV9,TGTGCCAGCAGCGTCCAAACAGGGGGAGGTGAAGCTTTCTTT,CASSVQTGGGEAFF
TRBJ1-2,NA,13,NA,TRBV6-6,TGTGCCAGCAGCCTGGACACTATCTATGGCTACACCTTC,CASSLDTIYGYTF
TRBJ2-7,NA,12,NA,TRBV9,TGTGCCAGCAGCGTCGACAGCGGCGAGCAGTACTTC,CASSVDSGEQYF
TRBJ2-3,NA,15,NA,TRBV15,TGTGCCACCAGCAGAGGCCCCCCCCGCACAGATACGCAGTATTTT,CATSRGPPRTDTQYF
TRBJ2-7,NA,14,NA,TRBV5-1,TGCGCCAGCAGCTTGGCTCCATCAGCCTACGAGCAGTACTTC,CASSLAPSAYEQYF
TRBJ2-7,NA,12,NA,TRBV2,TGTGCCAGCAGGGACAGCTACTACGAGCAGTACTTC,CASRDSYYEQYF
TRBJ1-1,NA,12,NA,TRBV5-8,TGTGCCAGCAGCAGCGGGCCTCAGCGCGCTTTCTTT,CASSSGPQRAFF
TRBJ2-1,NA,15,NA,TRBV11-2,TGTGCCAGCAGCTTAGCGGTCAACCGCAACAATGAGCAGTTCTTC,CASSLAVNRNNEQFF
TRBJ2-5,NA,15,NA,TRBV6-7,TGTGCCAGCAGTTACCGGCCGGGACTTCAAGAGACCCAGTACTTC,CASSYRPGLQETQYF
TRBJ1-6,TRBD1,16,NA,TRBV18,TGTGCCAGCTCACAGGGGTCGACAGGGAGAAACTCACCCCTCCACTTT,CASSQGSTGRNSPLHF
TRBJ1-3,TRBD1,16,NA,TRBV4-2,TGTGCCAGCAGCCAGGCAGGGGGCAGGCCTGGAAACACCATATATTTT,CASSQAGGRPGNTIYF
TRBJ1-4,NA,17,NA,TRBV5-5,TGTGCCAGCAGCTTGTTACACCGGGACGGAGATAATGAAAAACTGTTTTTT,CASSLLHRDGDNEKLFF
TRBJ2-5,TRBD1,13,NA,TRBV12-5,TGTGCTAGCCGACCAACAGGGGGCGAGACCCAGTACTTC,CASRPTGGETQYF
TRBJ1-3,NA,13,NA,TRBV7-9,TGTGCCAGCAGCTTAGGGCAGGAGAACACCATATATTTT,CASSLGQENTIYF
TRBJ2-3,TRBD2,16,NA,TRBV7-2,TGTGCCAGCAGCTCTACTAGCGGTTTGGGCGCAGATACGCAGTATTTT,CASSSTSGLGADTQYF
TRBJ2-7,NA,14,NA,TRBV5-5,TGTGCCAGCAGCTTGTCCGCCAGGGACGGGGAGCAGTACTTC,CASSLSARDGEQYF
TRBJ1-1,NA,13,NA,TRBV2,TGTGCCACCCCGCTGGGCCGAGACACTGAAGCTTTCTTT,CATPLGRDTEAFF
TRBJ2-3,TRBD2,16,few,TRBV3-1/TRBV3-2,TGTGCCAGCAGTCCTTCCCCTCTAGCGGGGACAGATACGCAGTATTTT,CASSPSPLAGTDTQYF
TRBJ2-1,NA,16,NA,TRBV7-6,TGTGCCAGCAGCTCAACCCAGGGTCTTAGTGGCGATGAGCAGTTCTTC,CASSSTQGLSGDEQFF
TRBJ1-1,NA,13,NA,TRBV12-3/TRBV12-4,TGTGCCAGCAGTTTTGGAGGGAACACTGAAGCTTTCTTT,CASSFGGNTEAFF
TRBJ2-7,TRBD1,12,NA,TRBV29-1,TGCAGCGTGGCGACAGGGAGCTACGAGCAGTACTTC,CSVATGSYEQYF
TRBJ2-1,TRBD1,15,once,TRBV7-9,TGTGCCAGCAGCTACCGGGACAGGGAAGTCGATGAGCAGTTCTTC,CASSYRDREVDEQFF
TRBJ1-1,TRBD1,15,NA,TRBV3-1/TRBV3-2,TGTGCCAGCAGCGAAGAGGTACAGGGGGGATCTGAAGCTTTCTTT,CASSEEVQGGSEAFF
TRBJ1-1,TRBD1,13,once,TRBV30,TGTGCCTGGAGTCCCACAGGGGTTACTGAAGCTTTCTTT,CAWSPTGVTEAFF
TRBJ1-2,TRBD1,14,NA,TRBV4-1,TGCGCCAGCAGCCACCCGGGACAGTTCTATGGCTACACCTTC,CASSHPGQFYGYTF
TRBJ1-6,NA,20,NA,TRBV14,TGTGCCAGCAGCTCGGTGCAGATCGGCTTATTGAGCTCCTATAATTCACCCCTCCACTTT,CASSSVQIGLLSSYNSPLHF
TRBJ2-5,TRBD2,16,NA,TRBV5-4,TGTGCCAGCAGCCCCGGACTAGCGGGAGAGACAGAGACCCAGTACTTC,CASSPGLAGETETQYF
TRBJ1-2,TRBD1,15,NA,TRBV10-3,TGTGCCATCAGTGCGGGCTTTGGGGACAGCACAGGCTACACCTTC,CAISAGFGDSTGYTF
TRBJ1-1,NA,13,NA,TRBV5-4,TGTGCCAGCAGCCCAGGACAGCCCCCTGAAGCTTTCTTT,CASSPGQPPEAFF
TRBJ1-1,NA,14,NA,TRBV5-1,TGCGCCAGCTACGTAGGGGGGACGAACACTGAAGCTTTCTTT,CASYVGGTNTEAFF